This T cell receptor beta chain stems from a study of blood T cell repertoires in COVID-19. This CDR3 has 15 amino acids. CDR1 is LNHDA and CDR2 is SQIVND in the germline V gene (reference sequence). J lost 0 bases, V lost 5 bases, and 3 bases had no gene match. Using immunoSEQ multiplex PCR, the repertoire was profiled, and TCRdb retains in-frame clones only, with some absent. The table shows some 140,000 clones, with around 80% occurring only once. Sequencing was carried out using peripheral blood. The V gene is TRBV19, the J gene TRBJ2-1; 8 bases match TRBD1. The receptor comes from a man between 60 and 70 years old with acute or convalescent COVID-19. This chain's CDR3 is CASSSGGSSYNEQFF. CDR3 DNA: TGTGCCAGTAGTTCAGGGGGCAGCTCCTACAATGAGCAGTTCTTC.